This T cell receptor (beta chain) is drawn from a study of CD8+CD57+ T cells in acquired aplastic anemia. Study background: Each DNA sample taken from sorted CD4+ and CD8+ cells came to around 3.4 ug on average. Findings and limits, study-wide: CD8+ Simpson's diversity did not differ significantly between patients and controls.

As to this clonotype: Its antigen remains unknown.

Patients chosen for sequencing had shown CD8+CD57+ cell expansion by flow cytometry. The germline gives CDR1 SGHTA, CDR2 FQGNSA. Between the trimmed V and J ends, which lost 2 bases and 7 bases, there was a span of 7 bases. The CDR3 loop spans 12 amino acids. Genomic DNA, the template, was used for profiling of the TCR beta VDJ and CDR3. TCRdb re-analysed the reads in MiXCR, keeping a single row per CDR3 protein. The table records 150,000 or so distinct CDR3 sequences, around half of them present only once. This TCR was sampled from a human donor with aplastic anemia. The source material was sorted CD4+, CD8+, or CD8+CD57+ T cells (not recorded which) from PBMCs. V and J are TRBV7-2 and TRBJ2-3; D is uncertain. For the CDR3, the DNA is TGTGCCAGCAGCTTACTTACGTATACGCAGTATTTT. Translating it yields CASSLLTYTQYF.